This TCR beta chain was captured by sequencing in a study of vaccination effects on CD4 cells after COVID-19. Across the study: Each person got two doses of an mRNA SARS-CoV-2 vaccine, BNT162b2 or mRNA-1273.

Findings of the study overall: Substantial clonal contraction characterized both infection- and vaccine-induced clones late after vaccination.

Measured with immunoSEQ multiplex PCR; TCRdb has only the in-frame clones, and not every one. The sample has around 30,000 clones; about 60% are singletons. This clone was counted between two and nine times. Antigen: not known. J gave up 3 bases and V 6 bases, and 7 bases lay outside the gene matches. Germline loops: CDR1 LGHDT, CDR2 YNNKEL (reference sequence). This CDR3 contains 15 residues. CD4+ T cells were isolated after less than 12 days of culture. Sample: CD4+ T cells from PBMCs cultured without peptide, taken before COVID-19 vaccination. V and J are TRBV3-1 (or the pseudogene TRBV3-2) and TRBJ2-1, with 8 bases matching TRBD2. This receptor was identified in a human donor who received a COVID-19 vaccine. Here the CDR3 reads CASRTGTSSYNEQFF. For the CDR3, the DNA is TGTGCCAGCAGAACTGGGACTAGTAGCTACAATGAGCAGTTCTTC.